The 9 T cell receptor beta chains below were found in one sample sequenced in a study of Ad26.COV2.S vaccination and SARS-CoV-2 variants. Treatment specified: some 19 received Ad26.COV2.S at low or high dose, single or two shots; roughly five received placebo; per-sample allocation not given. Samples analyzed were those drawn on day 63 after the first vaccine or placebo injection. The method was immunoSEQ multiplex PCR; TCRdb's version includes in-frame clones alone and lacks a portion of them. The sample has hundreds of thousands of clones, about 85% seen once. The sample here was peripheral blood, taken in a trial of Ad26.COV2.S vaccine versus placebo. The origin of the receptors is a person aged 18 to 59 who received the Ad26.COV2.S COVID-19 vaccine or a placebo.

The CDR3 loop is CASSILPGLGDIQYF. The CDR3 DNA is TGCGCCAGCAGCATACTACCGGGACTGGGGGACATTCAGTACTTC. J is TRBJ2-4 and V is TRBV5-1, with D perhaps matching TRBD2 (6 bases). Trimming left V 4 bases short and J 8 bases short, with 19 bases between. The CDR3 is 15 amino acids. The germline CDR1 and CDR2 sequences are SGHRS and YFSETQ.

Only one count was recorded for this clone. The V call is TRBV28, the J call TRBJ2-6; D ambiguous. Germline V gene sequence: CDR1 MDHEN, CDR2 SYDVKM. With 1 base removed from V and 0 bases from J, the gap between germline ends came to 19 bases. CDR3 size: 20 residues. CDR3 nucleotides: TGTGCCAGCAGTTTATATAACAGTTTCTGGGCTGCCTCTGGGGCCAACGTCCTGACTTTC. Protein sequence: CASSLYNSFWAASGANVLTF.

This chain links TRBV2 with TRBJ1-1; D perhaps matches TRBD1 (6 bases). Looked up from germline, CDR1 is SNHLY and CDR2 is FYNNEI. V was cut by 3 bases and J by 4 bases, with 12 bases left in between. The CDR3 contains 14 residues. As DNA, the CDR3 is TGTGCCAGCAGTGAGTACTCAGGGGTCACTGAAGCTTTCTTT. Amino acids: CASSEYSGVTEAFF.

This sequence joins TRBV18 and TRBJ1-2; D perhaps matches TRBD1 (5 bases). CDR1 and CDR2 from the germline V gene are KGHSH and LQKENI. V lost 3 bases to trimming and J lost 11 bases, with 19 bases between them. There are 14 residues in the CDR3. The CDR3 sequence is CASSPGADQKSYTF. The CDR3, as DNA: TGTGCCAGCTCACCTGGGGCGGACCAAAAGTCATACACCTTC.

The chain recombines TRBV10-3 with TRBJ2-7; D is unclear. V lost 4 bases, J lost 3 bases, and 13 bases lay in between. Germline V gene sequence: CDR1 ENHRY, CDR2 SYGVKD. The CDR3 has 14 residues. The CDR3 DNA reads as TGTGCCATCAGTGCCAGACGCGGAGACTACGAGCAGTACTTC. This codes for CAISARRGDYEQYF.

This sequence joins TRBV5-4 and TRBJ1-1, with TRBD1 matching over 9 bases. From germline, CDR1 is SGHNT and CDR2 YYREEE (reference sequence). The CDR3 runs to 14 residues. V trimming: 4 bases; J trimming: 6 bases; junction bases outside the gene matches: 7. The CDR3 nucleotides are TGTGCCAGCAGCGTTACAGGGGGCAGCGCTGAAGCTTTCTTT. Translation: CASSVTGGSAEAFF.

The chain couples TRBV2 to TRBJ1-4; D possibly corresponds to TRBD1 (5 bases). CDR3 length: 13 amino acids. Germline V gene sequence: CDR1 SNHLY, CDR2 FYNNEI. Trimming removed 8 bases from V and 8 bases from J, with 15 bases in between. The DNA for the CDR3 is TGTGCCAGCCGGGCAGGGAGGAACGAAAAACTGTTTTTT. This gives the protein CASRAGRNEKLFF.

This chain links TRBV14 with TRBJ1-3; D gene unclear. The CDR3 is made up of 15 amino acids. Trimming left V 3 bases short and J 0 bases short, with 9 bases between. CDR1 and CDR2 (germline): SGHDN, FVKESK. This CDR3 is CASSQRPYSGNTIYF. CDR3 sequence (DNA): TGTGCCAGCAGCCAGAGACCGTACTCTGGAAACACCATATATTTT.

The chain recombines TRBV6-5 with TRBJ1-2; TRBD1 is a possible D gene (6 bases). This CDR3 has 15 amino acids. Looked up from germline, CDR1 is MNHEY and CDR2 is SVGAGI. Trimming removed 0 bases from V and 3 bases from J, with 11 bases in between. DNA of the CDR3: TGTGCCAGCAGTTACTCCGGGACAATCCACTATGGCTACACCTTC. It yields the protein CASSYSGTIHYGYTF.